The 10 T cell receptor beta chains reported below all come from one sample, sequenced in a study of OX40 agonist ivuxolimab in advanced cancers. Only in-frame clones appear in the TCRdb table, and some are missing; sequencing was by immunoSEQ multiplex PCR. The top ten clones hold approximately 8.4% of a sample with about 86,000 clones, less than 95% of them seen once. The sample in question was CD4+ or CD8+ T cells sorted from blood, obtained in a trial of the OX40 agonist ivuxolimab. Source of these receptors: an adult with an advanced solid tumor such as melanoma, head and neck, liver or kidney cancer.

The chain joins TRBV11-3 to TRBJ2-7; no definite D call. Trimming pared 5 bases from V and 0 bases from J, leaving 5 bases between. Germline-derived CDR1 and CDR2 are SGHNT and YENEEA. This CDR3 is 12 amino acids long. This CDR3 is CASSGLSYEQYF. CDR3 coding DNA: TGTGCCAGCAGCGGTCTCTCCTACGAGCAGTACTTC.

In DNA, the CDR3 is TGTGCCAGCAGCTTACGGTTCACGGGCGAATACCGCACAGATACGCAGTATTTT. It translates to CASSLRFTGEYRTDTQYF. The rearrangement joins TRBV7-8 to TRBJ2-3, with unresolved D. The CDR3 contains 18 residues. The V gene lost 2 bases and the J gene lost 1 base, with 19 bases spanning the gap. CDR1 and CDR2 (germline): SGHVS, FQNEAQ.

V is TRBV7-6 and J is TRBJ2-2, with 8 bases matching TRBD2. The J segment lost 5 bases and the V segment lost 6 bases, leaving 14 bases of the junction unmatched. This CDR3 has 17 amino acids. CDR1 is SGHVS and CDR2 is FNYEAQ in the germline V gene. The CDR3 sequence: CASSPHPPGLETGELFF. CDR3 DNA: TGTGCCAGCAGTCCGCATCCCCCGGGACTAGAGACCGGGGAGCTGTTTTTT.

This clone was found once. The chain combines TRBV5-1 with TRBJ2-5; 8 positions agree with TRBD1. The CDR3 contains 15 residues. V lost 0 bases to trimming and J lost 5 bases; unmatched junction nucleotides: 6. Germline V lookup: CDR1 SGHRS, CDR2 YFSETQ. CDR3 region: CASSLGAGGDETQYF. The DNA of the CDR3 is TGCGCCAGCAGCTTGGGCGCAGGGGGCGATGAGACCCAGTACTTC.

This chain links TRBV9 with TRBJ1-1; D gene ambiguous. From germline, CDR1 is SGDLS and CDR2 YYNGEE. The CDR3 totals 15 residues. The V end was cut by 4 bases, the J end by 5 bases, with 18 bases between. CDR3 protein: CASSTSGNMGTEAFF. The CDR3 bases are TGTGCCAGCAGCACCTCGGGCAACATGGGGACTGAAGCTTTCTTT. The full variable domain, rest sourced from reference TRBV9 and TRBJ1-1, is DSGVTQTPKHLITATGQRVTLRCSPRSGDLSVYWYQQSLDQGLQFLIQYYNGEERAKGNILERFSAQQFPDLHSELNLSSLELGDSALYFCASSTSGNMGTEAFFGQGTRLTVV.

This chain's CDR3 is CASSLLQEGGYTGELFF. CDR3 sequence (DNA): TGTGCCAGCAGCTTATTGCAGGAGGGCGGCTACACCGGGGAGCTGTTTTTT. The gene calls are TRBV7-6 and TRBJ2-2; D might be TRBD2 (6 bases). The CDR3 is 17 amino acids. Germline V lookup: CDR1 SGHVS, CDR2 FNYEAQ. The V gene lost 2 bases and the J gene lost 3 bases, with 16 bases spanning the gap.

The chain combines TRBV7-9 with TRBJ2-5, with D maybe TRBD2 (6 bases). This CDR3 is built from 14 residues. Trimming left V 0 bases short and J 9 bases short, with 14 bases between. The V gene's germline CDR1 is SEHNR and CDR2 FQNEAQ (reference sequence). The CDR3 region is CASSLAVAGSAQYF. For the CDR3, the DNA is TGTGCCAGCAGCTTAGCGGTCGCGGGGTCGGCCCAGTACTTC.

The V call is TRBV6-5, the J call TRBJ2-3, with 7 positions matching TRBD2. The germline CDR1 and CDR2 sequences are MNHEY and SVGAGI. The CDR3 loop spans 16 amino acids. The V gene end was trimmed by 0 bases and the J gene end by 7 bases; junction bases not matched to a gene: 10. CDR3 sequence: CASSYSSSGPENTQYF. DNA for the CDR3: TGTGCCAGCAGTTACTCCTCTAGCGGCCCAGAAAATACGCAGTATTTT.

This clone was counted between two and nine times. At one of its ends the junction is not consistent with the germline gene, which may arise from a read error. The V and J genes are TRBV6-5 and TRBJ1-2; TRBD1 might be the D (5 bases). This CDR3 region has 16 residues. Germline CDR1 reads MNHEY; CDR2 reads SVGAGI. Here the CDR3 reads CASTYSPNRLFYGYTF. The CDR3 coding sequence is TGTGCCAGCACTTACTCCCCAAACAGGCTTTTCTATGGCTACACCTTC.

There are a few counts of this clone. The chain is built from TRBV27 and TRBJ2-7; D unclear. In germline, CDR1 is MNHEY, CDR2 SMNVEV (reference sequence). The CDR3 is 12 amino acids. Trimming took off 5 bases at V and 9 bases at J, with 14 bases between the two ends. CDR3 loop: CASSKEGIAQYF. The CDR3 coding sequence is TGTGCCAGCAGTAAGGAAGGGATTGCGCAGTACTTC.